Listed below are T cell receptor beta chains from one sample, sequenced in a study of blood T cell repertoires in COVID-19. Measured with immunoSEQ multiplex PCR; TCRdb has only the in-frame clones, and not every one. The table records 240,000 or so clones, around 87% of them present only once. The material sequenced was peripheral blood. Receptors originate from a woman in her seventies with active or convalescent COVID-19. CDR3s include the opening cysteine and the closing phenylalanine or tryptophan. D genes are given only for firm matches. Not all rows give a size; the values are once, few, many and, for expanded clones, a class.

J gene,clone size,D gene,V gene,CDR3 DNA,CDR3 protein
TRBJ2-7,-,-,TRBV10-1,TGCGCCAGCAGTGAGACAGGGAATGCGCAGTACTTC,CASSETGNAQYF
TRBJ1-2,-,-,TRBV3-1/TRBV3-2,TGTGCCAGCAGCCAAGACCTTCGGGGGGACTATGGCTACACCTTC,CASSQDLRGDYGYTF
TRBJ1-5,-,-,TRBV3-1/TRBV3-2,TGTGCCAGCAGCGAAGGAAGGGGTCAGCCCCAGCATTTT,CASSEGRGQPQHF
TRBJ2-4,-,-,TRBV15,TGTGCCACCAGCAGAGTCTCAGGCTCCTCCAGCACGGACATTCAGTACTTC,CATSRVSGSSSTDIQYF
TRBJ2-2,-,-,TRBV25-1,TGTGCCAGCAGTGTCTCAGGGTCCACCGGGGAGCTGTTTTTT,CASSVSGSTGELFF
TRBJ1-5,-,-,TRBV6-2/TRBV6-3,TGTGCCAGCAGTTACGGGACACATAGCAATCAGCCCCAGCATTTT,CASSYGTHSNQPQHF
TRBJ2-1,-,TRBD1,TRBV14,TGTGCCAGCAGCCTTCAACAGGGGGTACCCCACCTGGATGAGCAGTTCTTC,CASSLQQGVPHLDEQFF
TRBJ2-5,-,-,TRBV5-4,TGTGCCAGCAGCTCGGTGGCGGTACAAGAGACCCAGTACTTC,CASSSVAVQETQYF
TRBJ1-3,-,TRBD1,TRBV9,TGTGCCAGCAGCGTGGGGACAGACCGCGGAAACACCATATATTTT,CASSVGTDRGNTIYF
TRBJ2-5,-,TRBD1,TRBV20-1,TGCAGTGCTAGTGGACAGGGCCAAGAGACCCAGTACTTC,CSASGQGQETQYF
TRBJ1-6,-,-,TRBV2,TGTGCCAGCATGGAGGCTCGATCGATTTCACCCCTCCACTTT,CASMEARSISPLHF
TRBJ2-3,-,TRBD1,TRBV19,TGTGCCAGTAGTAGTCGGACAGGGGGGGGGACAGATACGCAGTATTTT,CASSSRTGGGTDTQYF
TRBJ2-5,-,-,TRBV15,TGTGCCACCAGCAGAAGGGGGAAGAGTGAGACCCAGTACTTC,CATSRRGKSETQYF
TRBJ2-1,once,TRBD1,TRBV28,TGTGCCAGCAGCCTTCTCGACAGGGGGGTGGATGAGCAGTTCTTC,CASSLLDRGVDEQFF
TRBJ1-1,-,-,TRBV29-1,TGCAGCGGGGAGGTCATGGGAGCTTCTGAAGCTTTCTTT,CSGEVMGASEAFF
TRBJ2-7,-,TRBD2,TRBV10-2,TGCGCCAGCAGAGCGGGGGGGGACTACGAGCAGTACTTC,CASRAGGDYEQYF
TRBJ2-3,-,-,TRBV19,TGTGCCAGTAAATACGGGGTGGGCACAGATACGCAGTATTTT,CASKYGVGTDTQYF
TRBJ1-3,few,-,TRBV7-2,TGTGCCAGCAGCTTGAGGGGAGGAGGAAACACCATATATTTT,CASSLRGGGNTIYF
TRBJ2-7,few,-,TRBV10-1,TGCGCCAGCAGTGGTGACATGCTACACGAGCAGTACTTC,CASSGDMLHEQYF
TRBJ2-3,-,-,TRBV13,TGTGCCAGCAGTCACCCGGGACTCCACACAGATACGCAGTATTTT,CASSHPGLHTDTQYF
TRBJ1-5,-,-,TRBV7-8,TGTGCCAGCAGCGAACCGCTGGATGTGGGGCATCAGCCCCAGCATTTT,CASSEPLDVGHQPQHF
TRBJ1-2,-,TRBD1,TRBV7-2,TGTGCCAGCAGCTTAGTACCAGGGGGCCAGGGCTACACCTTC,CASSLVPGGQGYTF
TRBJ1-2,-,TRBD1,TRBV6-1,TGTGCCAGCAGTCAAGCTTCGGACAGGGGGTTGGGTGGCTACACCTTC,CASSQASDRGLGGYTF
TRBJ2-5,-,TRBD2,TRBV6-2/TRBV6-3,TGTGCCACCACCCCCTCGGGCGGGAGAGGGGTAGAGACCCAGTACTTC,CATTPSGGRGVETQYF
TRBJ2-1,few,-,TRBV7-2,TGTGCCAGCAGCTTACTTACCCGGGGACTTGACAATGAGCAGTTCTTC,CASSLLTRGLDNEQFF
TRBJ1-2,-,-,TRBV3-1/TRBV3-2,TGTGCCAGCAGCCAAACCCGGAGGAACTATGGCTACACCTTC,CASSQTRRNYGYTF
TRBJ1-5,-,-,TRBV18,TGTGCCAGCTCACCTAGCTTAGGGGTTCACCAGCCCCAGCATTTT,CASSPSLGVHQPQHF
TRBJ2-3,-,TRBD2,TRBV5-6,TGTGCCAGCAGCTTGCTGCAAGCGGGGGGTTTGGATACGCAGTATTTT,CASSLLQAGGLDTQYF
TRBJ1-2,few,TRBD1,TRBV6-2/TRBV6-3,TGTGCCAGCAGTTACAACCGGGACACAGGGGGCTATGGCTACACCTTC,CASSYNRDTGGYGYTF
TRBJ2-2,-,-,TRBV4-3,TGCGCCAGCAGCCAAGATGGGGGGAGGATCGGCGGGGAGCTGTTTTTT,CASSQDGGRIGGELFF
TRBJ1-2,-,-,TRBV4-3,TGCGCCAGCAGCCAAGATCTCTGGGCCGGGGGGACTGGCGGCTACACCTTC,CASSQDLWAGGTGGYTF
TRBJ2-3,-,-,TRBV11-2,TGTGCCAGCAGCTCCTCTACGCAGTATTTT,CASSSSTQYF
TRBJ1-2,-,TRBD1,TRBV7-9,TGTGCCAGCATCTTGCTGAGGGGACAGCCCAACTTC,CASILLRGQPNF
TRBJ2-1,-,-,TRBV7-2,TGTGCCAGCATCTACGGCGGAAGCTCCTACAATGAGCAGTTCTTC,CASIYGGSSYNEQFF
TRBJ2-2,few,TRBD1,TRBV11-2,TGTGCCAGCAGCCTTACCTCCACAGGGGCCGGGGAGCTGTTTTTT,CASSLTSTGAGELFF
TRBJ1-1,-,TRBD1,TRBV2,TGTGCCAGCAGTAAACAGGGGGCTGAAGCTTTCTTT,CASSKQGAEAFF
TRBJ2-3,-,-,TRBV4-3,TGCGCCAGCAGCCAAGATATAAGCCTTCCAGATACGCAGTATTTT,CASSQDISLPDTQYF
TRBJ1-1,-,-,TRBV9,TGTGCCAGCAGCGTAGGATTAGTGACTGAAGCTTTCTTT,CASSVGLVTEAFF
TRBJ1-1,-,-,TRBV9,TGTGCCAGCAGCCTCCGCCCGGGAGGGAACACTGAAGCTTTCTTT,CASSLRPGGNTEAFF
TRBJ1-1,-,TRBD1,TRBV2,TGTGCCAGCCGGGGCACCTACAGGGGTGAAGCTTTCTTT,CASRGTYRGEAFF
TRBJ1-5,-,TRBD1,TRBV6-2/TRBV6-3,TGTGCCAGCAGTCTAGGACAGGGGGCGAGCAATCAGCCCCAGCATTTT,CASSLGQGASNQPQHF
TRBJ2-4,-,-,TRBV7-9,TGTGCCAGCAGCTTCGTGGGAGGAGGCATTCAGTACTTC,CASSFVGGGIQYF
TRBJ2-7,-,-,TRBV5-1,TGCGCCAGCAATTCGCGGGGAGGCTCCTACGAGCAGTACTTC,CASNSRGGSYEQYF
TRBJ2-5,few,-,TRBV5-6,TGTGCCAGCATCCTTGCGGCAGCTGGGGAGACCCAGTACTTC,CASILAAAGETQYF
TRBJ1-1,-,-,TRBV19,TGTGCCAGTAAGGAGGGCAGTGGGTGGAACACTGAAGCTTTCTTT,CASKEGSGWNTEAFF
TRBJ2-3,-,-,TRBV19,TGTGCCAGTAGTATAGCTAAAGGGGTCACAGATACGCAGTATTTT,CASSIAKGVTDTQYF
TRBJ2-7,-,-,TRBV28,TGTGCCAGCTCCCACTACGAGCAGTACTTC,CASSHYEQYF
TRBJ1-2,-,-,TRBV24-1,TGTGCCACCAGTCGGGGTAACTATGGCTACACCTTC,CATSRGNYGYTF
TRBJ1-1,-,TRBD1,TRBV7-9,TGTGCCAGCAGCCACAGGGGAAAAACTGAAGCTTTCTTT,CASSHRGKTEAFF
TRBJ2-7,-,-,TRBV11-2,TGTGCCAGCAGCTTAGATCCTCGACAGCGTTACTACGAGCAGTACTTC,CASSLDPRQRYYEQYF
TRBJ2-2,-,TRBD2,TRBV7-8,TGTGCCAGCAGCCAAGAAGGTCGGGGGGTTACCGGGGAGCTGTTTTTT,CASSQEGRGVTGELFF